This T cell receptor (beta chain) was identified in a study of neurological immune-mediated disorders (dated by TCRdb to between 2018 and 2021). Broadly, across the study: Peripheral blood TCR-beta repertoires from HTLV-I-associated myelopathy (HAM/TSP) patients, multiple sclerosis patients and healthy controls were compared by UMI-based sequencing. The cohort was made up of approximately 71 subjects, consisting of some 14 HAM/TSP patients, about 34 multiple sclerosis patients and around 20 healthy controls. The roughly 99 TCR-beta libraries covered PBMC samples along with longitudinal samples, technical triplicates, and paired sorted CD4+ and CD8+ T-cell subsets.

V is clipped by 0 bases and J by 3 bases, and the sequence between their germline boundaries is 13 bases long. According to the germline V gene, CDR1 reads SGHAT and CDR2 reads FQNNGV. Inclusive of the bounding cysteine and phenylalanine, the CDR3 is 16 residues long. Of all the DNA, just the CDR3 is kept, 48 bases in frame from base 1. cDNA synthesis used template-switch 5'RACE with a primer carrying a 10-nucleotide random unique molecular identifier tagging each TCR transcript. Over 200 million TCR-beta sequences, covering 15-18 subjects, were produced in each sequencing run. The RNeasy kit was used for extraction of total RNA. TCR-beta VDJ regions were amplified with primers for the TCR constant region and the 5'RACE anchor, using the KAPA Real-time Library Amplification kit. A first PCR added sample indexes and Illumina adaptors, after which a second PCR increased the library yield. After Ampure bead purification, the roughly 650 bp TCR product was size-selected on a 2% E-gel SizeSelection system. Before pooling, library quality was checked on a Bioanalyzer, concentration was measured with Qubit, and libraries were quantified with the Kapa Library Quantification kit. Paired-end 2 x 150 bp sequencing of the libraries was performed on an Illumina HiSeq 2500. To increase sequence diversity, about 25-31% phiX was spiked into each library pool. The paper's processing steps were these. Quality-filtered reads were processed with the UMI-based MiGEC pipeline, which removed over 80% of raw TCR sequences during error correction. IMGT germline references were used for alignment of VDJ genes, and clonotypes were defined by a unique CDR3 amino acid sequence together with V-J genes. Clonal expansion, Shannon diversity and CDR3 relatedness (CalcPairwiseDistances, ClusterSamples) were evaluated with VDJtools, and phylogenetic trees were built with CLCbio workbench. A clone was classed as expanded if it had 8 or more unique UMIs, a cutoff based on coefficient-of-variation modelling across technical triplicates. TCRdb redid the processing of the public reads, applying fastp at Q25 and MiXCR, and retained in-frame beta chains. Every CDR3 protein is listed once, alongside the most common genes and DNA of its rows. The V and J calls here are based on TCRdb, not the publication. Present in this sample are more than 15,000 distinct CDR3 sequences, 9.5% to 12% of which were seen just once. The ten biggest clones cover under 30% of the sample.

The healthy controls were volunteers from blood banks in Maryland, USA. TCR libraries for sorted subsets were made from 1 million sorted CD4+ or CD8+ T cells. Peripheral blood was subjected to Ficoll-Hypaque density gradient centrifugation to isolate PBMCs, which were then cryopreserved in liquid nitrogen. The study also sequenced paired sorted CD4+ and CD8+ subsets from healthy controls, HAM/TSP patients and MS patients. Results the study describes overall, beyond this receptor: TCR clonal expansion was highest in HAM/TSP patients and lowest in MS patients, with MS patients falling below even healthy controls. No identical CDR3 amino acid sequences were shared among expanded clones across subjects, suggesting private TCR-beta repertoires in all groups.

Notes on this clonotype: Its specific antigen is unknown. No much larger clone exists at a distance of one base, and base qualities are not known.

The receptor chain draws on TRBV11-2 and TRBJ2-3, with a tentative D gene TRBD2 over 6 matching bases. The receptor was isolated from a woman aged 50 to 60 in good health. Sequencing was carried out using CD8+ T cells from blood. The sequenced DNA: TGTGCCAGCAGCTTAGAGGCGGGACGCTCTACAGATACGCAGTATTTT. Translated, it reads CASSLEAGRSTDTQYF.